This T cell receptor (beta chain) was retrieved from a study of PD-1 blockade in classical Hodgkin lymphoma. Clones were read by immunoSEQ multiplex PCR, and TCRdb kept only the in-frame ones, dropping some. Among about 40,000 clones listed, around 80% were seen once. Every patient had relapsed following autologous stem cell transplantation, and cohorts differed in brentuximab vedotin exposure. Germline CDR1 WSHSY, CDR2 SAAADI. Between the trimmed V and J ends, which lost 2 bases and 1 base, there was a span of 8 bases. The CDR3 sequence is 14 residues long. This clonotype was sampled from a human donor with classical Hodgkin lymphoma. J is TRBJ2-5 and V is TRBV10-2; D might be TRBD1 or TRBD2, each matching 5 bases. Sample: peripheral blood mononuclear cells (PBMCs), taken at baseline. The DNA for the CDR3 is TGCGCCAGCAGTGAGCTCGGGACCCAAGAGACCCAGTACTTC. It is translated as CASSELGTQETQYF.